Below, 25 T cell receptor beta chains from the same sample are listed, as sequenced in a study of a mutant IDH1 vaccine in newly diagnosed glioma. These receptors lack a known antigen. Using immunoSEQ multiplex PCR, the repertoire was profiled, and TCRdb retains in-frame clones only, with some absent. The data show about 44,000 clones, around 93% seen once. Time point described: week 23, last vaccination. All doses held 300 ug of mutant IDH1 20-mer peptide, with topical imiquimod. The sample here was PBMCs, taken from a glioma patient whose treatment included an IDH1 peptide vaccine. These receptors were taken from a man aged 50 to 59 with glioma.

The CDR3 nucleotides read TGTGCCAGCAGTTACCAGGGGGCTATGAACACTGAAGCTTTCTTT. Translation: CASSYQGAMNTEAFF. The chain couples TRBV6-6 to TRBJ1-1, with 8 bases fitting TRBD1. Trimming took 2 bases from V and 0 from J; bases not matched to a gene: 2. The CDR3 is made up of 15 amino acids. Germline CDR1 MNHNY, CDR2 SVGAGI (reference sequence).

The chain links TRBV28 to TRBJ1-1; TRBD1 matches 7 bases. Germline CDR1 reads MDHEN; CDR2 reads SYDVKM. Trimming removed 7 bases from V and 1 base from J; junction bases left unmatched: 9. This CDR3 comprises 15 residues. CDR3 nucleotide sequence: TGTGCCAGCATCGACAGACAGGGAGCGAACACTGAAGCTTTCTTT. Its translation is CASIDRQGANTEAFF.

A note on this clone: Here the CDR3 omits its conserved ending phenylalanine or tryptophan, so a read error is the likely source. The CDR3 DNA reads TGTGCGTGGAGAGGGACGCGCTACGGGAACACTGAAGCTTTCCTT. It encodes CAWRGTRYGNTEAFL. The genes are TRBV30 and TRBJ1-1, with D possibly TRBD1 on 5 matching bases. Germline V CDR1 and CDR2: GTSNPN, SVGIG (reference sequence). CDR3 length: 15 residues.

The chain recombines TRBV11-3 with TRBJ2-2; 8 positions agree with TRBD2. The CDR3 loop spans 16 amino acids. Per germline, CDR1 SGHNT and CDR2 YENEEA. The V and J ends lost 5 bases and 2 bases, in that order; junction bases with no gene match: 7. CDR3 DNA: TGTGCCAGCAGCGAACACGGACTAGCCAACACCGGGGAGCTGTTTTTT. Translating gives CASSEHGLANTGELFF.

This clone was found once. V is TRBV28 and J is TRBJ2-7; no firm D call. Trimming left V 3 bases short and J 0 bases short, with 9 bases between. CDR1 and CDR2 from the germline V gene are MDHEN and SYDVKM. There are 14 residues in the CDR3. Here the CDR3 reads CASSLSMTSYEQYF. CDR3 in DNA: TGTGCCAGCAGTTTGTCGATGACCTCCTACGAGCAGTACTTC.

The chain combines TRBV15 with TRBJ2-3; 9 bases are shared with TRBD2. CDR3 length equals 16 residues. Per the germline V gene, CDR1 is LNHNV and CDR2 is YYDKDF (reference sequence). Trimming removed 3 bases from V and 2 bases from J; junction bases left unmatched: 6. In DNA form, the CDR3 reads TGTGCCACCAGCAGCCGGACTAGCGCCACCACAGATACGCAGTATTTT. The encoded protein is CATSSRTSATTDTQYF.

CDR3 residues: CASSLGGTSKEKLFF. The CDR3, as DNA: TGTGCCAGCAGCTTGGGGGGGACTAGTAAGGAAAAACTGTTTTTT. This chain joins TRBV5-4 and TRBJ1-4; perhaps TRBD1 as D (5 bases). Trimming left V 0 bases short and J 8 bases short, with 14 bases between. Per germline, CDR1 SGHNT and CDR2 YYREEE (reference sequence). The CDR3 totals 15 residues.

The chain combines TRBV5-4 with TRBJ1-1; D not certain. The CDR3 runs 13 residues. Germline V gene sequence: CDR1 SGHNT, CDR2 YYREEE (reference sequence). Trimming removed 4 bases at V and 2 bases at J, with 9 bases between. The CDR3 protein is CASSPPGNTEAFF. CDR3 sequence (DNA): TGTGCCAGCAGCCCCCCCGGCAACACTGAAGCTTTCTTT.

The chain links TRBV2 to TRBJ2-5, with D possibly being TRBD1 (7 bases). CDR1 SNHLY and CDR2 FYNNEI come from the germline V gene. The V gene lost 11 bases and the J gene lost 6 bases, with 16 bases spanning the gap. The CDR3 contains 12 residues. In nucleotides, the CDR3 is TGTGCCGCGGGACAGATTTATCAGACCCAGTACTTC. Translation: CAAGQIYQTQYF.

CDR3 residues: CASSLSTLNTEAFF. DNA of the CDR3: TGTGCCAGCAGTTTATCAACTTTGAACACTGAAGCTTTCTTT. V and J are TRBV27 and TRBJ1-1; D is unclear. Trimming left V 0 bases short and J 0 bases short, with 5 bases between. In germline, CDR1 is MNHEY, CDR2 SMNVEV (reference sequence). The CDR3 has 14 amino acids.

This chain links TRBV18 with TRBJ2-1; TRBD2 agrees at 10 bases. Germline assignment: CDR1 KGHSH and CDR2 LQKENI. The CDR3 extends over 16 amino acids. V gave up 3 bases and J gave up 10 bases; unmatched junction bases: 12. The CDR3 is CASSPMASGSIPEQFF. DNA for the CDR3: TGTGCCAGCTCACCCATGGCTAGCGGGAGTATCCCCGAGCAGTTCTTC.

The chain combines TRBV30 with TRBJ1-5; D possibly corresponds to TRBD1 (5 bases). Germline-derived CDR1 and CDR2 are GTSNPN and SVGIG (reference sequence). V was trimmed by 5 bases and J by 1 base, leaving 12 bases between them. The CDR3 consists of 14 residues. The CDR3 protein is CAWVRTLSNQPQHF. In DNA form, the CDR3 reads TGTGCCTGGGTGCGGACACTGAGCAATCAGCCCCAGCATTTT.

This clone was counted a few times. The rearrangement uses TRBV7-9 and TRBJ2-7; possible D gene TRBD1, 6 bases. This CDR3 is 14 amino acids long. Between the trimmed V and J ends, which lost 4 bases and 2 bases, there was a span of 12 bases. The germline gives CDR1 SEHNR, CDR2 FQNEAQ (reference sequence). The CDR3 DNA reads TGTGCCAGCAGCTGGACAGCCAACCCCTACGAGCAGTACTTC. Translated, it gives CASSWTANPYEQYF.

The CDR3 loop is CASSLRGNDGYTF. The CDR3 region has the DNA TGTGCCAGCAGCTTACGAGGAAATGATGGCTACACCTTC. The chain uses TRBV7-9 and TRBJ1-2; D not resolved. V was trimmed by 2 bases and J by 6 bases, leaving 10 bases between them. Germline assignment: CDR1 SEHNR and CDR2 FQNEAQ (reference sequence). This CDR3 has 13 amino acids.

The chain carries TRBV6-1 and TRBJ1-6; the D is unclear. The CDR3 contains 12 residues. V was cut by 6 bases and J by 5 bases, with 5 bases left in between. Germline V lookup: CDR1 MNHNS, CDR2 SASEGT. The CDR3, as DNA: TGTGCCAGCAGACGGGATAATTCACCCCTCCACTTT. This codes for CASRRDNSPLHF.

This clone was seen only a few times. The chain carries TRBV9 and TRBJ2-7; D unclear. CDR1 is SGDLS and CDR2 is YYNGEE in the germline V gene. The CDR3 contains 14 residues. V lost 4 bases to trimming and J lost 0 bases, with 11 bases between them. The CDR3 nucleotides are TGTGCCAGCAGCCTCGACTCAAGCTCCTACGAGCAGTACTTC. It yields the protein CASSLDSSSYEQYF.

The chain combines TRBV7-9 with TRBJ2-1; 8 bases line up with TRBD2. The CDR3 is made up of 18 amino acids. Losses at the gene ends were 5 bases for V and 6 bases for J; bases not matched to a gene: 18. Germline V lookup: CDR1 SEHNR, CDR2 FQNEAQ (reference sequence). CDR3 region: CASSVTEVGLAGFNEQFF. For the CDR3, the DNA is TGTGCCAGCAGCGTAACCGAGGTGGGGCTAGCGGGCTTCAATGAGCAGTTCTTC. Complete variable domain (other parts from reference TRBV7-9 and TRBJ2-1): DTGVSQNPRHKITKRGQNVTFRCDPISEHNRLYWYRQTLGQGPEFLTYFQNEAQLEKSRLLSDRFSAERPKGSFSTLEIQRTEQGDSAMYLCASSVTEVGLAGFNEQFFGPGTRLTVL.

This chain joins TRBV4-2 and TRBJ1-4; 8 bases match TRBD1. CDR1 and CDR2 from the germline V gene are LGHNA and YNFKEQ. The CDR3 consists of 17 residues. The ends lost 3 bases at V and 8 bases at J; junction bases unmatched: 14. CDR3 sequence (DNA): TGTGCCAGCAGCCACCGAGGCCCCGGCGGGACAGGCGAAAAACTGTTTTTT. Translation gives CASSHRGPGGTGEKLFF.

This clone was recorded a few times. V gene TRBV7-8 combines with J gene TRBJ1-1; D not certain. The CDR3 is 14 amino acids. V lost 4 bases to trimming and J lost 5 bases, with 14 bases between them. CDR1 SGHVS and CDR2 FQNEAQ come from the germline V gene. As DNA, the CDR3 is TGTGCCAGCAGCTCCGGGGTTTTGGGGACTGAAGCTTTCTTT. Translation: CASSSGVLGTEAFF.

The rearrangement links TRBV5-1 to TRBJ2-5; possibly TRBD2 for D (6 bases). The V end lost 4 bases, the J end lost 4 bases, and 20 bases lay between the germline ends. This CDR3 has 16 residues. The germline gives CDR1 SGHRS, CDR2 YFSETQ. DNA of the CDR3: TGCGCCAGCAGCAAAACGACGGGGAGGTCGTCAGAGACCCAGTACTTC. Translating it yields CASSKTTGRSSETQYF.

The rearrangement links TRBV19 to TRBJ1-5; TRBD1 might be the D (5 bases). V was pared by 3 bases and J by 3 bases, with 18 bases between. The CDR3 length is 17 residues. Germline CDR1 is LNHDA and CDR2 is SQIVND (reference sequence). The CDR3 bases are TGTGCCAGTAGTATGGGAGTGGGGGGTAACCACAATCAGCCCCAGCATTTT. Protein sequence: CASSMGVGGNHNQPQHF.

The chain carries TRBV6-1 and TRBJ1-1, with D possibly TRBD1 on 5 matching bases. Germline lookup yields CDR1 MNHNS and CDR2 SASEGT. V was pared by 6 bases and J by 0 bases, with 11 bases between. CDR3 length: 14 amino acids. The DNA of the CDR3 is TGTGCCAGCAGCCGAGGGGTTATGAACACTGAAGCTTTCTTT. Translated, it gives CASSRGVMNTEAFF.

V gene TRBV11-2 combines with J gene TRBJ2-7, with 7 nucleotides matching TRBD1. V trimming: 3 bases; J trimming: 5 bases; junction bases outside the gene matches: 1. From germline, CDR1 is SGHAT and CDR2 FQNNGV. The CDR3 consists of 12 residues. CDR3 in amino acids: CASSFQGDEQYF. The CDR3 coding sequence is TGTGCCAGCAGCTTCCAGGGGGACGAGCAGTACTTC.

CDR3 amino acids: CASSITNRGGDTQYF. CDR3 DNA: TGCGCCAGCAGCATTACTAACAGGGGAGGGGATACGCAGTATTTT. The rearrangement joins TRBV5-1 to TRBJ2-3; D assignment may be TRBD1 or TRBD2 (7 bases each). Trimming stripped 4 bases from V and 6 bases from J, with 18 bases between. This CDR3 is 15 amino acids long. Looked up from germline, CDR1 is SGHRS and CDR2 is YFSETQ.

As concerns this clone: Other DNA sequences in the same sample also yield this CDR3. V is TRBV5-4 and J is TRBJ2-7; D is ambiguous. V dropped 0 bases and J dropped 0 bases, with 7 bases sitting between them. CDR1 is SGHNT, CDR2 YYREEE, per germline (reference sequence). The CDR3 runs to 14 residues. This CDR3 reads CASSLGAGSYEQYF. CDR3 DNA: TGTGCCAGCAGCTTGGGGGCAGGCTCCTACGAGCAGTACTTC.